What follows are 29 T cell receptor beta chains derived from one specimen sequenced in a study of blood T cell repertoires in COVID-19. Using immunoSEQ multiplex PCR, the repertoire was profiled, and TCRdb retains in-frame clones only, with some absent. The sample contains 150,000 to 180,000 clones, about 89% of which appear only once. The source material was peripheral blood. All receptors derive from a man over 45 with acute or convalescent COVID-19.

The chain employs TRBV28 and TRBJ1-1, with TRBD1 identical over 9 bases. The CDR3 has 15 residues. CDR1 and CDR2 from the germline V gene are MDHEN and SYDVKM. V shed 8 bases and J 5 bases; nucleotides not matched to a gene: 12. The CDR3 sequence: CASWPTTGGLTEAFF. CDR3 coding DNA: TGTGCCAGCTGGCCCACCACAGGGGGCTTGACTGAAGCTTTCTTT. Full variable domain (missing parts from reference TRBV28 and TRBJ1-1): DVKVTQSSRYLVKRTGEKVFLECVQDMDHENMFWYRQDPGLGLRLIYFSYDVKMKEKGDIPEGYSVSREKKERFSLILESASTNQTSMYLCASWPTTGGLTEAFFGQGTRLTVV.

The rearrangement joins TRBV5-5 to TRBJ2-3, with 14 bases lining up with TRBD2. The germline V gene has CDR1 SGHKS and CDR2 YYEKEE (reference sequence). The CDR3 runs 17 residues. V lost 4 bases and J lost 5; bases outside the gene matches: 9. CDR3 sequence: CASSKPGLAGVGDTQYF. The CDR3 DNA follows: TGTGCCAGCAGCAAACCGGGACTAGCGGGAGTGGGAGATACGCAGTATTTT.

The table lists this clone with a few counts. J is TRBJ2-2 and V is TRBV3-1 (or the pseudogene TRBV3-2); possible D gene TRBD1, 6 bases. The CDR3 has 14 amino acids. V was cut by 3 bases and J by 4 bases, with 9 bases left in between. CDR1 LGHDT and CDR2 YNNKEL come from the germline V gene (reference sequence). The CDR3 is CASSQQGTTGELFF. The CDR3 bases are TGTGCCAGCAGCCAGCAGGGGACCACCGGGGAGCTGTTTTTT.

The chain has TRBV2 and TRBJ2-7; 8 bases align to TRBD2. The germline CDR1 and CDR2 sequences are SNHLY and FYNNEI. V lost 5 bases and J lost 3; bases outside the gene matches: 3. The CDR3 consists of 13 residues. CDR3 amino acids: CASSSLAGYEQYF. As DNA, the CDR3 is TGTGCCAGCAGTTCTCTAGCGGGCTACGAGCAGTACTTC. The full variable domain, in which reference TRBV2 and TRBJ2-7 provide the parts outside the CDR3, is EPEVTQTPSHQVTQMGQEVILRCVPISNHLYFYWYRQILGQKVEFLVSFYNNEISEKSEIFDDQFSVERPDGSNFTLKIRSTKLEDSAMYFCASSSLAGYEQYFGPGTRLTVT.

The rearrangement links TRBV28 to TRBJ1-5; D gene unclear. The CDR3 sequence is 14 residues long. Germline values: CDR1 MDHEN, CDR2 SYDVKM. V was shortened by 3 bases and J by 4 bases, with 10 bases between the two germline ends. DNA of the CDR3: TGTGCCAGCAGTTTCGGTGTCAGGAATCAGCCCCAGCATTTT. This gives the protein CASSFGVRNQPQHF. Variable domain in full (rest from reference TRBV28 and TRBJ1-5): DVKVTQSSRYLVKRTGEKVFLECVQDMDHENMFWYRQDPGLGLRLIYFSYDVKMKEKGDIPEGYSVSREKKERFSLILESASTNQTSMYLCASSFGVRNQPQHFGDGTRLSIL.

The chain has TRBV19 and TRBJ1-6; possibly TRBD1 for D (5 bases). The germline V and J ends were trimmed by 7 bases and 5 bases, with 15 bases remaining between them. Germline V CDR1 and CDR2: LNHDA, SQIVND (reference sequence). The CDR3 runs to 15 residues. In DNA, the CDR3 is TGTGCCAGTATTGTAGCGGGGGAAGATAATTCACCCCTCCACTTT. Its protein product is CASIVAGEDNSPLHF. The full variable domain, rest sourced from reference TRBV19 and TRBJ1-6, is DGGITQSPKYLFRKEGQNVTLSCEQNLNHDAMYWYRQDPGQGLRLIYYSQIVNDFQKGDIAEGYSVSREKKESFPLTVTSAQKNPTAFYLCASIVAGEDNSPLHFGNGTRLTVT.

This chain joins TRBV28 and TRBJ1-1; D is unresolved. CDR3 size: 13 residues. The V end was cut by 3 bases, the J end by 0 bases, with 5 bases between. The V gene's germline CDR1 is MDHEN and CDR2 SYDVKM. Here the CDR3 reads CASSFDMNTEAFF. CDR3 DNA sequence: TGTGCCAGCAGTTTTGACATGAACACTGAAGCTTTCTTT.

In this sample, this clone turned up once. The V call is TRBV6-2 or TRBV6-3, the J call TRBJ2-3; TRBD2 matches 8 bases. The CDR3 has 15 amino acids. Germline V lookup: CDR1 MNHEY, CDR2 SVGEGT. Trimming took 5 bases from V and 1 from J; bases not matched to a gene: 5. The DNA for the CDR3 is TGTGCCAGCAGTCGACAAGCGGGGGGCACAGATACGCAGTATTTT. This codes for CASSRQAGGTDTQYF.

The chain carries TRBV7-2 and TRBJ2-5; possible D gene TRBD1, 6 bases. The CDR3 sequence is 17 residues long. Germline loops: CDR1 SGHTA, CDR2 FQGNSA. The ends were cut back, 2 bases at V and 7 bases at J, with 23 bases in the middle. CDR3 sequence: CASSLRSIGGPSGTQYF. The CDR3, as DNA: TGTGCCAGCAGCTTAAGGTCGATAGGGGGACCGTCAGGGACCCAGTACTTC.

The CDR3 sequence: CATSRVAGLNTEAFF. The CDR3 nucleotides read TGTGCCACCAGCAGAGTTGCGGGATTAAACACTGAAGCTTTCTTT. V gene TRBV15 combines with J gene TRBJ1-1; D is uncertain. The CDR3 totals 15 residues. Trimming removed 1 base at V and 2 bases at J, with 11 bases between. CDR1 and CDR2 from the germline V gene are LNHNV and YYDKDF (reference sequence).

V is TRBV18 and J is TRBJ2-2, with D possibly matching TRBD2 (5 bases). Trimming cost V 6 bases and J 6 bases, with 11 bases left between them. The V gene's germline CDR1 is KGHSH and CDR2 LQKENI. This CDR3 contains 13 residues. Here the CDR3 DNA reads TGTGCCAGCTCTATACGGACTCCCGGGGAGCTGTTTTTT. It translates to CASSIRTPGELFF.

V gene TRBV2 combines with J gene TRBJ1-6; D is perhaps TRBD1 (6 bases). V was clipped by 3 bases and J by 6 bases, with 15 bases between them. Germline V gene sequence: CDR1 SNHLY, CDR2 FYNNEI. CDR3 length: 16 residues. The CDR3 DNA follows: TGTGCCAGCAGTGATGATAGGACAGATATTAATTCACCCCTCCACTTT. Translation gives CASSDDRTDINSPLHF.

This clone was detected a few times. This chain joins TRBV29-1 and TRBJ1-2; TRBD1 agrees at 9 bases. With 5 bases clipped from V and 8 bases from J, the junction kept 6 bases outside the gene matches. Germline V gene lookup returns CDR1 SQVTM and CDR2 ANQGSEA. This CDR3 spans 12 amino acids. CDR3 loop: CSVLGQGQGYTF. CDR3 bases: TGCAGCGTTCTGGGACAGGGACAGGGCTACACCTTC. The whole variable domain, remainder taken from reference TRBV29-1 and TRBJ1-2, is SAVISQKPSRDICQRGTSLTIQCQVDSQVTMMFWYRQQPGQSLTLIATANQGSEATYESGFVIDKFPISRPNLTFSTLTVSNMSPEDSSIYLCSVLGQGQGYTFGSGTRLTVV.

The rearrangement joins TRBV6-2 or TRBV6-3 to TRBJ1-6; a weak D match, TRBD1 (6 bases). The germline CDR1 and CDR2 sequences are MNHEY and SVGEGT. The ends were cut back, 2 bases at V and 0 bases at J, with 8 bases in the middle. The CDR3 is 16 residues long. CDR3: CASSYQDSSYNSPLHF. CDR3 sequence (DNA): TGTGCCAGCAGTTACCAGGACAGCTCCTATAATTCACCCCTCCACTTT.

The chain uses TRBV6-5 and TRBJ2-7; 9 bases match TRBD1. V shed 6 bases and J 5 bases; nucleotides not matched to a gene: 8. CDR1 and CDR2 (germline): MNHEY, SVGAGI. This CDR3 spans 14 amino acids. Here the CDR3 reads CASRTRQGGHEQYF. The CDR3 coding sequence is TGTGCCAGCAGAACCCGACAGGGGGGCCACGAGCAGTACTTC.

This chain links TRBV30 with TRBJ1-6, with 9 bases fitting TRBD1. Per germline, CDR1 GTSNPN and CDR2 SVGIG (reference sequence). J gave up 8 bases and V 3 bases, and 5 bases lay outside the gene matches. The CDR3 has 14 residues. The CDR3 region has the DNA TGTGCCTGGAGCCGGGGACAGGGACATTCACCCCTCCACTTT. Encoded protein: CAWSRGQGHSPLHF.

The V call is TRBV6-5, the J call TRBJ1-6, with D possibly matching TRBD1 (6 bases). CDR3 length: 14 amino acids. V gave up 7 bases and J gave up 7 bases, with 14 bases separating them. Germline loops: CDR1 MNHEY, CDR2 SVGAGI. The CDR3 bases are TGTGCCAGCACCCCGGGAGGGGGGAATTCACCCCTCCACTTT. Translation: CASTPGGGNSPLHF.

V gene TRBV6-5 combines with J gene TRBJ1-5; D is perhaps TRBD1 (5 bases). The CDR3 sequence is 13 residues long. Trimming cost V 7 bases and J 2 bases, with 9 bases left between them. Per germline, CDR1 MNHEY and CDR2 SVGAGI. In DNA, the CDR3 is TGTGCCAGCAAGACAGCGCGCAATCAGCCCCAGCATTTT. As protein: CASKTARNQPQHF.

The chain uses TRBV10-3 and TRBJ2-3, with TRBD1 identical over 8 bases. Germline V gives CDR1 ENHRY, CDR2 SYGVKD. The CDR3 extends over 13 amino acids. The ends lost 7 bases at V and 6 bases at J; junction bases unmatched: 6. CDR3 DNA sequence: TGTGCCATCACTCAGGGGGCGCCCGATACGCAGTATTTT. Encoded protein: CAITQGAPDTQYF.

The chain combines TRBV4-2 with TRBJ2-2, with D unclear. V was shortened by 2 bases and J by 4 bases, with 14 bases between the two germline ends. Germline values: CDR1 LGHNA, CDR2 YNFKEQ. The CDR3 has 16 residues. CDR3: CASSQFRSSPTGELFF. The CDR3 DNA reads TGTGCCAGCAGCCAATTCCGGTCAAGTCCCACCGGGGAGCTGTTTTTT.

This chain links TRBV28 with TRBJ1-1; D gene ambiguous. Trimming left V 5 bases short and J 11 bases short, with 15 bases between. Germline CDR1 is MDHEN and CDR2 is SYDVKM. This CDR3 comprises 12 residues. The CDR3 protein is CASSPPEGRAFF. In nucleotides, the CDR3 is TGTGCCAGCAGTCCCCCGGAAGGGAGGGCTTTCTTT.

The J gene is TRBJ1-5, the V gene TRBV4-2, with unresolved D. Germline assignment: CDR1 LGHNA and CDR2 YNFKEQ. This CDR3 contains 13 residues. Trimming removed 0 bases from V and 9 bases from J, with 9 bases in between. As DNA, the CDR3 is TGTGCCAGCAGCCAAGATCAGTCTAGGCCCCAGCATTTT. Protein product: CASSQDQSRPQHF.

The genes are TRBV6-6 and TRBJ2-7, with D perhaps matching TRBD2 (6 bases). With 7 bases removed from V and 4 bases from J, the gap between germline ends came to 20 bases. CDR1 and CDR2 from the germline V gene are MNHNY and SVGAGI (reference sequence). The CDR3 consists of 15 residues. The CDR3 sequence: CASTHSSGRRYEQYF. For the CDR3, the DNA is TGTGCCAGCACCCACTCTTCCGGGAGAAGGTACGAGCAGTACTTC.

The chain carries TRBV12-3 or TRBV12-4 and TRBJ1-5; D remains ambiguous. Trimming stripped 2 bases from V and 5 bases from J, with 7 bases between. The CDR3 spans 13 residues. CDR3 bases: TGTGCCAGCAGTTTAACTGGTTATCAGCCCCAGCATTTT. It translates to CASSLTGYQPQHF.

The gene calls are TRBV5-1 and TRBJ2-1; tentative D call: TRBD2 (7 bases). V was pared by 3 bases and J by 4 bases, with 17 bases between. The CDR3 is 16 amino acids. Germline-derived CDR1 and CDR2 are SGHRS and YFSETQ. The CDR3 here is CASSWRKAGAYNEQFF. The CDR3 bases are TGCGCCAGCAGCTGGAGAAAGGCGGGGGCTTACAATGAGCAGTTCTTC.

V is TRBV19 and J is TRBJ1-3, with TRBD1 identical over 7 bases. The germline V gene encodes CDR1 LNHDA and CDR2 SQIVND (reference sequence). The V gene end was trimmed by 4 bases and the J gene end by 7 bases; junction bases not matched to a gene: 7. This CDR3 region has 14 residues. DNA of the CDR3: TGTGCCAGTAGTAGGGACAGCGTCTCGAACACCATATATTTT. It is translated as CASSRDSVSNTIYF.

J is TRBJ2-7 and V is TRBV15, with a tentative D call TRBD1 (6 bases). This CDR3 spans 16 amino acids. In germline, CDR1 is LNHNV, CDR2 YYDKDF (reference sequence). Trimming pared 0 bases from V and 0 bases from J, leaving 12 bases between. The CDR3 nucleotides are TGTGCCACCAGCAGAGATTTGGGGGCTTCCTCCTACGAGCAGTACGTC. Amino acid sequence: CATSRDLGASSYEQYV.

This sequence joins TRBV24-1 and TRBJ2-6; D uncertain. The germline CDR1 and CDR2 sequences are KGHDR and SFDVKD. Trimming removed 2 bases at V and 0 bases at J, with 10 bases between. The CDR3 totals 17 residues. The CDR3 bases are TGTGCCACCAGTGATTCCGCCGGTTCCTCTGGGGCCAACGTCCTGACTTTC. Translating gives CATSDSAGSSGANVLTF.

The DNA of the CDR3 is TGTGCCAGTAGTCTCAGGAGCGGGGAGCAGTACTTC. It translates to CASSLRSGEQYF. The chain joins TRBV19 to TRBJ2-7; a weak D match, TRBD2 (6 bases). Trimming took off 5 bases at V and 7 bases at J, with 12 bases between the two ends. CDR3 length equals 12 residues. From germline, CDR1 is LNHDA and CDR2 SQIVND (reference sequence).